These 3 T cell receptor beta chains originate from one sample sequenced in a study of T cell changes during pregnancy in multiple sclerosis. Here immunoSEQ multiplex PCR was the method, and the copy in TCRdb shows in-frame clones only, minus some. This table holds about 28,000 clones, 80% to 90% found once. The source was CD4+ T cells from peripheral blood mononuclear cells, collected in the first trimester of pregnancy. Receptors originate from a female donor in good health, enrolled as a control in a pregnancy study.

This sequence joins TRBV7-2 and TRBJ1-1; 7 bases map to TRBD1. From germline, CDR1 is SGHTA and CDR2 FQGNSA. J gave up 1 base and V 1 base, and 6 bases lay outside the gene matches. This CDR3 contains 16 residues. For the CDR3, the DNA is TGTGCCAGCAGCTTAGATGGGGGACAGTGGAACACTGAAGCTTTCTTT. Its translation is CASSLDGGQWNTEAFF.

This sequence joins TRBV7-8 and TRBJ1-2; possible D gene TRBD1, 5 bases. CDR3 length: 14 amino acids. The ends were cut back, 3 bases at V and 4 bases at J, with 12 bases in the middle. Germline values: CDR1 SGHVS, CDR2 FQNEAQ. This CDR3 reads CASSLEGLPYGYTF. The CDR3 DNA reads TGTGCCAGCAGCTTGGAGGGACTGCCCTATGGCTACACCTTC.

The V call is TRBV6-6, the J call TRBJ1-1; D gene uncertain. This CDR3 comprises 13 residues. Trimming took 7 bases from V and 7 from J, leaving 16 bases between them. In germline, CDR1 is MNHNY, CDR2 SVGAGI (reference sequence). CDR3 nucleotide sequence: TGTGCCAGCACCCCGACTCCTTCTGGTGAAGCTTTCTTT. It codes for CASTPTPSGEAFF.